The clone carrying this T cell receptor (beta chain) appeared a few times. Losses at the gene ends were 6 bases for V and 0 bases for J; bases not matched to a gene: 4. The germline V gene encodes CDR1 LNHDA and CDR2 SQIVND (reference sequence). The CDR3 totals 16 residues. These data come from a study of blood T cell repertoires in COVID-19. Looking at the study overall: Samples taken during acute and convalescent COVID-19 were collected in the United States, Italy and Spain. PBMCs, B-cell-depleted T cells, or T cells were the source of the cDNA or gDNA that made up the material.

The authors' processing: Estimation of nucleated cell counts relied on the amplification of reference gene primers. Sequencing was performed with immunoSEQ multiplex PCR; in TCRdb, only in-frame clones are kept and a portion is missing. V and J calls and clone size are copied from that table; D and trimming were computed from the DNA. The sample holds 110,000 to 150,000 clones, around three quarters seen once. This TCR was sampled from a man aged 50 or older with active or convalescent COVID-19. Sequencing was carried out using peripheral blood. The rearrangement links TRBV19 to TRBJ2-6, with TRBD1 identical over 8 bases. CDR3 sequence: CASRNRGSSGANVLTF. The CDR3 region has the DNA TGTGCCAGTAGAAACAGGGGGTCCTCTGGGGCCAACGTCCTGACTTTC.